The clone carrying this T cell receptor (beta chain) appeared many times. Its cognate antigen is unknown. Time point denoted: newly diagnosed GD, antithyroid drugs for less than 3 months. PBMCs were the source of the RNA used for TCR sequencing. Building of the TCR beta libraries involved iRepertoire HTBI primers and Arm-PCR of CDR3 regions. MiXCR was run by TCRdb on the multiplex PCR reads, yielding one entry per CDR3 protein. The repertoire holds 250,000 to 300,000 distinct CDR3 sequences, with about 17% as singletons. These data belong to a study of regulatory T cells in long-lasting Graves disease. Germline CDR1 is MRHNA and CDR2 is SNTAGT. The CDR3 totals 13 residues. Trimming cost V 1 base and J 4 bases, with 7 bases left between them. Study findings and constraints: The study examined only peripheral blood, not thyroid tissue. Lower TCR diversity was seen in persistent Graves' patients than in newly diagnosed ones.

These data were also filed under a second study, of T cells in Graves' hyperthyroidism and ophthalmopathy. According to that study: Calling Graves' hyperthyroidism stable meant ophthalmopathy did not progress within 18 months. Blood shared most expanded thyroid clonotypes above 0.001.

The chain employs TRBV6-4 and TRBJ1-1; D remains ambiguous. The sample consisted of peripheral blood mononuclear cells (PBMCs), taken at new diagnosis, from a patient treated with antithyroid drugs. The TCR sequence derives from a woman in her twenties or thirties with Graves disease. The DNA for the CDR3 is TGTGCCAGCAGTGACTGGGAGGGCACTGAAGCTTTCTTT. It yields the protein CASSDWEGTEAFF.